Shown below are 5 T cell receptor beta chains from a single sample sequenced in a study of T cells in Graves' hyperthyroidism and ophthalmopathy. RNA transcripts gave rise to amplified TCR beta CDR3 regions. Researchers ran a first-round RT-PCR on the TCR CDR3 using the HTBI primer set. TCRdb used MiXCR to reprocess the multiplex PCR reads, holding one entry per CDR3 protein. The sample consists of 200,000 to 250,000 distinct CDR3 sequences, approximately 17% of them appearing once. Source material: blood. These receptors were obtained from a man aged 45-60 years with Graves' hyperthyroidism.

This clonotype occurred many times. The CDR3, as DNA: TGTGCCAGCAGTGCAAACCGGGCCGATACAGATACGCAGTATTTT. This codes for CASSANRADTDTQYF. The chain carries TRBV2 and TRBJ2-3; no reliable D call. In germline, CDR1 is SNHLY, CDR2 FYNNEI. The CDR3 runs to 15 residues. Trimming pared 4 bases from V and 3 bases from J, leaving 14 bases between.

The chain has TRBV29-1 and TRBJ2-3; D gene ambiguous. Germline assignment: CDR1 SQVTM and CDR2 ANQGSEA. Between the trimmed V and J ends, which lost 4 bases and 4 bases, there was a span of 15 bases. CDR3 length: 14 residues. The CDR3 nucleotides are TGCAGCGTTGGTCGCCTGGTGTATGCAGATACGCAGTATTTT. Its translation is CSVGRLVYADTQYF.

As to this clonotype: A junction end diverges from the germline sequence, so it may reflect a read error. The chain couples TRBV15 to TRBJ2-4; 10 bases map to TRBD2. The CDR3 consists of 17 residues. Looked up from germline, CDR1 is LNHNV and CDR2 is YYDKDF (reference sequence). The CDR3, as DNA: TGTGCCACCAGCCGAGACCGACTAGCGGGTAGACTAAACATTCAGTACTTC. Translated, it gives CATSRDRLAGRLNIQYF.

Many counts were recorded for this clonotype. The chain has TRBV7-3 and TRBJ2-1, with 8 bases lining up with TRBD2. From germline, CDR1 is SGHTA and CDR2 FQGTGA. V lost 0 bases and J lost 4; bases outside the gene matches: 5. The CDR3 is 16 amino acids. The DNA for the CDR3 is TGTGCCAGCAGCTTAACGTTCGCGGGGGGATACAATGAGCAGTTCTTC. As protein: CASSLTFAGGYNEQFF.

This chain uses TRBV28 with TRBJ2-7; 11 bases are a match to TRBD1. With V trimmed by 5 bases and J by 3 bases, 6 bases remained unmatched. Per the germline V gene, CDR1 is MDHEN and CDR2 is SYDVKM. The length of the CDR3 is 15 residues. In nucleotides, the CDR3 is TGTGCCAGCAGTCCCCGGACAGGGGGCCACTACGAGCAGTACTTC. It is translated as CASSPRTGGHYEQYF.